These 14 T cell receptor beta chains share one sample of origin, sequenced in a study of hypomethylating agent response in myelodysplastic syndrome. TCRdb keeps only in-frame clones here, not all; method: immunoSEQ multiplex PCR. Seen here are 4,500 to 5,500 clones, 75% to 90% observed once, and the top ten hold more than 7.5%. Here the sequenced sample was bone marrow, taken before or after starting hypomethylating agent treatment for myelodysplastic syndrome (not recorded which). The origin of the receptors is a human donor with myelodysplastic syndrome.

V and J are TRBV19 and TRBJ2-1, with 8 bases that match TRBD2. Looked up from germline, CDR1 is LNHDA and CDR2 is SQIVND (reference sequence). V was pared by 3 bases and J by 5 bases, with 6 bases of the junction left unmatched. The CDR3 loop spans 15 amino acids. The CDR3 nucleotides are TGTGCCAGTAGTATGAAAGCGGGGGAGAACAATGAGCAGTTCTTC. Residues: CASSMKAGENNEQFF. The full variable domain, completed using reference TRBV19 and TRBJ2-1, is DGGITQSPKYLFRKEGQNVTLSCEQNLNHDAMYWYRQDPGQGLRLIYYSQIVNDFQKGDIAEGYSVSREKKESFPLTVTSAQKNPTAFYLCASSMKAGENNEQFFGPGTRLTVL.

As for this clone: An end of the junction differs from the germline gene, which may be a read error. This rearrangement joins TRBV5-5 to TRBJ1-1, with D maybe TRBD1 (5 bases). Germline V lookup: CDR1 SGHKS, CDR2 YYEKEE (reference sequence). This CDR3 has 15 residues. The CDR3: CASSLGRDRRNPAFF. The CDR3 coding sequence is TGTGCCAGCAGTTTGGGCAGGGACCGCCGGAATCCAGCTTTCTTT.

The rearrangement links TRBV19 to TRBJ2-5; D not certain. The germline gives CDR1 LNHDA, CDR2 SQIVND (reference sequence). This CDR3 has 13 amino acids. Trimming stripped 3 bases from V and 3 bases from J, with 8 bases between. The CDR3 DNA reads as TGTGCCAGTAGTATCCAGTGGGAAGAGACCCAGTACTTC. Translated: CASSIQWEETQYF.

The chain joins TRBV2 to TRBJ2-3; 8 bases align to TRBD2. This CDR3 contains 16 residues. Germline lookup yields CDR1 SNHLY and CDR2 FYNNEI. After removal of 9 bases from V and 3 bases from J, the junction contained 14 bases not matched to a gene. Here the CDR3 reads CARQRTPGLVTDTQYF. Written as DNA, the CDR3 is TGTGCCAGACAAAGGACCCCGGGACTAGTGACAGATACGCAGTATTTT. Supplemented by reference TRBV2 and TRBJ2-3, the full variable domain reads EPEVTQTPSHQVTQMGQEVILRCVPISNHLYFYWYRQILGQKVEFLVSFYNNEISEKSEIFDDQFSVERPDGSNFTLKIRSTKLEDSAMYFCARQRTPGLVTDTQYFGPGTRLTVL.

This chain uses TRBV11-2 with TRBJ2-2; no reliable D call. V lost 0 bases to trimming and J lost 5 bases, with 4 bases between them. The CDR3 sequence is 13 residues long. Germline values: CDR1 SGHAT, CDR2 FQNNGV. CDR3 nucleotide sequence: TGTGCCAGCAGCTTAGAACGGACCGGGGAGCTGTTTTTT. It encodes CASSLERTGELFF.

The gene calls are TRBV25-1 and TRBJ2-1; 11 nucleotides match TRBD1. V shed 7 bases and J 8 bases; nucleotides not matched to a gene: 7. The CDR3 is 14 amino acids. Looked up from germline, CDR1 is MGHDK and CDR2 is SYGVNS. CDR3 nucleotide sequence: TGTGCCAGCAAGCCGGGACAGGGGGTTCATGAGCAGTTCTTC. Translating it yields CASKPGQGVHEQFF.

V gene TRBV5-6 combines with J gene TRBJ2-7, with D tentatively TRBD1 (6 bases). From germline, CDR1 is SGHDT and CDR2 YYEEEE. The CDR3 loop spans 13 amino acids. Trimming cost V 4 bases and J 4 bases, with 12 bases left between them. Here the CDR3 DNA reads TGTGCCAGCAGCATGGGGACATCGTACGAGCAGTACTTC. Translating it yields CASSMGTSYEQYF.

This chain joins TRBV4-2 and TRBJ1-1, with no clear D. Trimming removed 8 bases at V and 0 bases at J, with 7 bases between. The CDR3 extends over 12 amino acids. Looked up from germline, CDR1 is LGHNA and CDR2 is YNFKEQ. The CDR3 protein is CASGELNTEAFF. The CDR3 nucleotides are TGTGCCAGCGGTGAGTTGAACACTGAAGCTTTCTTT.

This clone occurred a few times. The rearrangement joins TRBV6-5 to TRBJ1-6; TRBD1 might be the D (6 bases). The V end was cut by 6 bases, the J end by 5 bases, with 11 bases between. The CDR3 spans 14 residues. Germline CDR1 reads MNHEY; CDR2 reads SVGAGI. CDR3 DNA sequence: TGTGCCAGCAGGGGTTGGACAGATAATTCACCCCTCCACTTT. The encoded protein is CASRGWTDNSPLHF.

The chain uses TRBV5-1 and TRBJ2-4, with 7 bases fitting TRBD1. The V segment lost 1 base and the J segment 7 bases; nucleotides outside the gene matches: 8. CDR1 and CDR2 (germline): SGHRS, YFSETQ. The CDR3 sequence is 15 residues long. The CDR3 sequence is CASSLTGTETNIQYF. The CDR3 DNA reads TGCGCCAGCAGCTTGACCGGGACAGAGACGAACATTCAGTACTTC.

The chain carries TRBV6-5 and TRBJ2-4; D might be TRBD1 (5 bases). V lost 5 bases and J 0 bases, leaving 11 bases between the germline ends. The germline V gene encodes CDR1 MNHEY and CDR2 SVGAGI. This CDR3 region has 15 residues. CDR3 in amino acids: CASSPQGVAKNIQYF. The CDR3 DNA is TGTGCCAGCAGTCCGCAAGGGGTAGCCAAAAACATTCAGTACTTC.

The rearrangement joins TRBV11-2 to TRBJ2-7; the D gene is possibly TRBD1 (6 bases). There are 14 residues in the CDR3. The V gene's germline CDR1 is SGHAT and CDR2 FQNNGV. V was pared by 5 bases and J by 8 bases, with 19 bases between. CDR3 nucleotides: TGTGCCAGCAGCCCCGACAGGCTGACTGGAAAGCAGTACTTC. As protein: CASSPDRLTGKQYF.

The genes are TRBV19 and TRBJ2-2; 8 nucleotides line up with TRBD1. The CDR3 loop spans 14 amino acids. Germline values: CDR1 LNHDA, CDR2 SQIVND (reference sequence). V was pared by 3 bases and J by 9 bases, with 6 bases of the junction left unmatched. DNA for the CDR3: TGTGCCAGTAGTATTGGTCAGGGGGCGCGGGAGCTGTTTTTT. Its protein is CASSIGQGARELFF.

The CDR3 loop reads CASTLDRTSGEPQHF. The CDR3 DNA is TGTGCCAGCACCCTGGACAGGACCTCAGGGGAGCCCCAGCATTTT. V gene TRBV7-2 combines with J gene TRBJ1-5, with 7 bases fitting TRBD1. Germline V gene data show CDR1 as SGHTA and CDR2 as FQGNSA. This CDR3 has 15 residues. With V trimmed by 7 bases and J by 8 bases, 14 bases remained unmatched.